In its sample, the clone carrying this T cell receptor (beta chain) was seen once. The PCR contained 60 Vbeta and 13 Jbeta primers. Here immunoSEQ multiplex PCR was the method, and the copy in TCRdb shows in-frame clones only, minus some. The sample shows under 150,000 clones, roughly 80% of them seen only once. This record comes from a study of cytomegalovirus exposure and HLA in healthy donors. The CDR3 spans 16 residues. Per germline, CDR1 MNHEY and CDR2 SMNVEV (reference sequence). Trimming cost V 5 bases and J 0 bases, with 11 bases left between them. The origin of this receptor is a woman aged 40 to 50 in good health and CMV-seronegative. V is TRBV27 and J is TRBJ2-6; weak D call: TRBD2 (6 bases). Sequenced material: PBMCs. Written as DNA, the CDR3 is TGTGCCAGCAGTATTAGCGGATCCTCTGGGGCCAACGTCCTGACTTTC. Translated: CASSISGSSGANVLTF.